Sequencing of this TCR beta chain was carried out in a study of blood T cell repertoires in COVID-19. Original analysis: The authors estimated nucleated cell counts from reference gene primer amplification. TCRdb's copy holds only in-frame clones and misses some; the assay was immunoSEQ multiplex PCR. D and trimming come from the DNA, and the V and J calls and clone size come from that table. The sample includes just over 250,000 clones, approximately 79% of them seen just once. The V and J ends lost 5 bases and 3 bases respectively, with 10 bases between them. The CDR3 is 14 amino acids. Germline-derived CDR1 and CDR2 are SEHNR and FQNEAQ (reference sequence).

The receptor's source is a man aged 25 to 40 with acute COVID-19. The sequencing input was PBMCs or T cells enriched from blood (not recorded which). The rearrangement uses TRBV7-9 and TRBJ2-2; no definite D call. The CDR3 DNA is TGTGCCAGCAGCCCCGTCCCAGACACCGGGGAGCTGTTTTTT. Translated, it gives CASSPVPDTGELFF. The full variable domain, completed using reference TRBV7-9 and TRBJ2-2, is DTGVSQNPRHKITKRGQNVTFRCDPISEHNRLYWYRQTLGQGPEFLTYFQNEAQLEKSRLLSDRFSAERPKGSFSTLEIQRTEQGDSAMYLCASSPVPDTGELFFGEGSRLTVL.